This is a list of T cell receptor beta chains from one sample in a study of cytomegalovirus exposure and HLA in healthy donors. Clones were sequenced by immunoSEQ multiplex PCR, and TCRdb holds only the in-frame ones, with some missing. The table records hundreds of thousands of clones, 60% to 80% of them present only once. Sequenced: PBMCs. The receptors come from a male donor in good health and CMV-seronegative. Both conserved end residues are part of each CDR3. The D gene is left open where the match is weak. Rows give clone size only sometimes, using once, few, many, or a class for an expanded clone.

cdr3_nt: TGTGCCAGCAGCAACAGAAACAGGGGGAGCGAGCAGTACTTC; cdr3_aa: CASSNRNRGSEQYF; clone_size: -; j_call: TRBJ2-7; d_call: TRBD1; cdr3_length: 14; v_call: TRBV7-9
cdr3_nt: TGTGCCAGCAGCGCGGGACAGGGGGCGCTGGGGGAGCAGTTCTTC; cdr3_aa: CASSAGQGALGEQFF; clone_size: -; j_call: TRBJ2-1; d_call: TRBD1; cdr3_length: 15; v_call: TRBV2
cdr3_nt: TGTGCCAGCAGTATGAGCGGGGGGCCGACGGGCGAGCAGTACTTC; cdr3_aa: CASSMSGGPTGEQYF; clone_size: -; j_call: TRBJ2-7; d_call: TRBD2; cdr3_length: 15; v_call: TRBV2
cdr3_nt: TGTGCCAGCAGTTTCCGAAGACTAGCGGGAGTCCCCTACGAGCAGTACTTC; cdr3_aa: CASSFRRLAGVPYEQYF; clone_size: -; j_call: TRBJ2-7; d_call: TRBD2; cdr3_length: 17; v_call: TRBV28
cdr3_nt: TGTGCCACGGGGGGGAACACTGAAGCTTTCTTT; cdr3_aa: CATGGNTEAFF; clone_size: -; j_call: TRBJ1-1; d_call: -; cdr3_length: 11; v_call: TRBV28
cdr3_nt: TGCGCCAGCAGCTTGTTGGGCCAGCCAACTTCTTATGGCTACACCTTC; cdr3_aa: CASSLLGQPTSYGYTF; clone_size: -; j_call: TRBJ1-2; d_call: -; cdr3_length: 16; v_call: TRBV5-1
cdr3_nt: TGTGCCAGTAGTCGCGGGGAGGAAGCTTTCTTT; cdr3_aa: CASSRGEEAFF; clone_size: -; j_call: TRBJ1-1; d_call: -; cdr3_length: 11; v_call: TRBV19
cdr3_nt: TGTGCCAGCAGCTTAGGACAGGGAGGAAATTCACCCCTCCACTTT; cdr3_aa: CASSLGQGGNSPLHF; clone_size: -; j_call: TRBJ1-6; d_call: TRBD1; cdr3_length: 15; v_call: TRBV9
cdr3_nt: TGTGCCAGCAGTGATGGTAGCGGGGAGGAGGATGAGCAGTTCTTC; cdr3_aa: CASSDGSGEEDEQFF; clone_size: -; j_call: TRBJ2-1; d_call: TRBD2; cdr3_length: 15; v_call: TRBV6-4
cdr3_nt: TGTGCCAGTAGTATGCAGGGGACTAGCTACGAGCAGTACTTC; cdr3_aa: CASSMQGTSYEQYF; clone_size: -; j_call: TRBJ2-7; d_call: TRBD2; cdr3_length: 14; v_call: TRBV19
cdr3_nt: TGTGCCAGCAGTTACAGCGGACGGAGAACCTACGAGCAGTACTTC; cdr3_aa: CASSYSGRRTYEQYF; clone_size: -; j_call: TRBJ2-7; d_call: -; cdr3_length: 15; v_call: TRBV6-5
cdr3_nt: TGTGCCAGCAGCTTAGCCCAGGAACCTGAAGCTTTCTTT; cdr3_aa: CASSLAQEPEAFF; clone_size: -; j_call: TRBJ1-1; d_call: -; cdr3_length: 13; v_call: TRBV13
cdr3_nt: TGCGCCAGCAGCTTGGACAGCTACAATGAGCAGTTCTTC; cdr3_aa: CASSLDSYNEQFF; clone_size: -; j_call: TRBJ2-1; d_call: -; cdr3_length: 13; v_call: TRBV5-1
cdr3_nt: TGTGCCAGCAGCCATTTGACAGGACAAACTTCCTACGAGCAGTACTTC; cdr3_aa: CASSHLTGQTSYEQYF; clone_size: -; j_call: TRBJ2-7; d_call: -; cdr3_length: 16; v_call: TRBV14
cdr3_nt: TGTGCCTGGAGCGGCAGGGGCCTTGGGGGGGAGCTGTTTTTT; cdr3_aa: CAWSGRGLGGELFF; clone_size: -; j_call: TRBJ2-2; d_call: -; cdr3_length: 14; v_call: TRBV30
cdr3_nt: TGCGCCAGCAGCCAAGATACAGTTACCTTGAACACTGAGGCTTTCTTT; cdr3_aa: CASSQDTVTLNTEAFF; clone_size: -; j_call: TRBJ1-1; d_call: -; cdr3_length: 16; v_call: TRBV4-3
cdr3_nt: TGTGCCAGCAGTTTCGGTACAGGGGGCGAAAAACTGTTTTTT; cdr3_aa: CASSFGTGGEKLFF; clone_size: -; j_call: TRBJ1-4; d_call: TRBD1; cdr3_length: 14; v_call: TRBV28
cdr3_nt: TGTGCCAGCAGCGCAGTACAGGGGGCCCGCACTGAAGCTTTCTTT; cdr3_aa: CASSAVQGARTEAFF; clone_size: -; j_call: TRBJ1-1; d_call: TRBD1; cdr3_length: 15; v_call: TRBV9
cdr3_nt: TGTGCCAGCAGTACGAGACAGCCATTCACAGATACGCAGTATTTT; cdr3_aa: CASSTRQPFTDTQYF; clone_size: -; j_call: TRBJ2-3; d_call: -; cdr3_length: 15; v_call: TRBV28
cdr3_nt: TGTGCCAGCACCAACCGGGACAGGGGTTACGAGCAGTACTTC; cdr3_aa: CASTNRDRGYEQYF; clone_size: once; j_call: TRBJ2-7; d_call: TRBD1; cdr3_length: 14; v_call: TRBV9
cdr3_nt: TGCAGCGTTGAACTGGCGGGAGGGCCTAAGGAGCAGTACTTC; cdr3_aa: CSVELAGGPKEQYF; clone_size: -; j_call: TRBJ2-5; d_call: TRBD2; cdr3_length: 14; v_call: TRBV29-1
cdr3_nt: TGTGCCAGCAGTCCGGCGGGAGGGATAGGTAAAGAGACCCAGTACTTC; cdr3_aa: CASSPAGGIGKETQYF; clone_size: -; j_call: TRBJ2-5; d_call: TRBD2; cdr3_length: 16; v_call: TRBV27
cdr3_nt: TGTGCCAGCAGCCCTCGTGGAGCGGGAGGCGTTGAGCAGTACTTC; cdr3_aa: CASSPRGAGGVEQYF; clone_size: few; j_call: TRBJ2-7; d_call: TRBD2; cdr3_length: 15; v_call: TRBV5-6
cdr3_nt: TGTGCCAGCAGTTACGCGGGAGCAGGAGAGACCCAGTACTTC; cdr3_aa: CASSYAGAGETQYF; clone_size: -; j_call: TRBJ2-5; d_call: TRBD2; cdr3_length: 14; v_call: TRBV6-5
cdr3_nt: TGTGCCAGCAGCTTAATGACAGGGGCTGGGGGAGCTTTCTTT; cdr3_aa: CASSLMTGAGGAFF; clone_size: -; j_call: TRBJ1-1; d_call: TRBD1; cdr3_length: 14; v_call: TRBV7-3
cdr3_nt: TGCGCCAGCAGCCAAGAAGGTGCCGGGGCGGGGGGAAGAGGGGAGACCCAGTACTTC; cdr3_aa: CASSQEGAGAGGRGETQYF; clone_size: -; j_call: TRBJ2-5; d_call: TRBD2; cdr3_length: 19; v_call: TRBV4-3
cdr3_nt: TGTGCCAGCACCCGGGTGAGAGGGGGCGACTATGGCTACACCTTC; cdr3_aa: CASTRVRGGDYGYTF; clone_size: -; j_call: TRBJ1-2; d_call: TRBD1; cdr3_length: 15; v_call: TRBV28
cdr3_nt: TGTGCCAGCAGCTTGGGTCTCAAGGGGTTTTACAATGAGCAGTTCTTC; cdr3_aa: CASSLGLKGFYNEQFF; clone_size: once; j_call: TRBJ2-1; d_call: -; cdr3_length: 16; v_call: TRBV5-6
cdr3_nt: TGCGCCAGCAGCTTGGGCGACAGGGGACTGAACTATGGCTACACCTTC; cdr3_aa: CASSLGDRGLNYGYTF; clone_size: -; j_call: TRBJ1-2; d_call: TRBD1; cdr3_length: 16; v_call: TRBV5-1
cdr3_nt: TGCGCCAGCAGCCTGGCGGATAAAAGTTATGGCTACACCTTC; cdr3_aa: CASSLADKSYGYTF; clone_size: -; j_call: TRBJ1-2; d_call: -; cdr3_length: 14; v_call: TRBV4-1
cdr3_nt: TGTGCCAGCAGACAAACTGGACAGGGGATCAATCAGCCCCAGCATTTT; cdr3_aa: CASRQTGQGINQPQHF; clone_size: -; j_call: TRBJ1-5; d_call: TRBD1; cdr3_length: 16; v_call: TRBV6-6
cdr3_nt: TGTGCCAGCAGCTTAAGCCGTGGACAGGGGACTTACACCGGGGAGCTGTTTTTT; cdr3_aa: CASSLSRGQGTYTGELFF; clone_size: -; j_call: TRBJ2-2; d_call: TRBD1; cdr3_length: 18; v_call: TRBV7-2
cdr3_nt: TGTGCCAGCAGCGCGCATATCGCGGGCTACGAGCAGTACTTC; cdr3_aa: CASSAHIAGYEQYF; clone_size: -; j_call: TRBJ2-7; d_call: -; cdr3_length: 14; v_call: TRBV9
cdr3_nt: TGTGCCAGCAGTTTACCTGTGGTAGCGGGGGCCCTTTCCTACGAGCAGTACTTC; cdr3_aa: CASSLPVVAGALSYEQYF; clone_size: -; j_call: TRBJ2-7; d_call: TRBD2; cdr3_length: 18; v_call: TRBV28